The 28 T cell receptor beta chains presented below share a single source sample, sequenced in a study of shared clonotypes between healthy human individuals. Generated by immunoSEQ multiplex PCR, the TCRdb table keeps only in-frame clones and is missing some. The sample lists approximately 510,000 clones; approximately 85% were seen once. Sequencing input: PBMCs. The receptors stem from a woman aged 40 to 50 in good health. Some clones in this sample may be carry-over from other donors' samples.

V usage is TRBV30 and J usage is TRBJ2-7; D not resolved. V dropped 7 bases and J dropped 0 bases, with 16 bases sitting between them. Germline values: CDR1 GTSNPN, CDR2 SVGIG (reference sequence). The CDR3 consists of 14 residues. CDR3 in DNA: TGTGCCTCCCACCCGGGTTCTTCCTCCTACGAGCAGTACTTC. This translates into CASHPGSSSYEQYF.

CDR3 in amino acids: CASSPQLAGSYNEQFF. The CDR3 DNA reads TGTGCCAGCTCACCACAGCTAGCGGGATCCTACAATGAGCAGTTCTTC. The V and J genes are TRBV18 and TRBJ2-1, with 9 bases identical to TRBD2. This CDR3 comprises 16 residues. Germline CDR1 KGHSH, CDR2 LQKENI. Unmatched junction bases numbered 2, after V lost 1 base and J lost 1 base. The whole variable domain, filled in from reference TRBV18 and TRBJ2-1, reads NAGVMQNPRHLVRRRGQEARLRCSPMKGHSHVYWYRQLPEEGLKFMVYLQKENIIDESGMPKERFSAEFPKEGPSILRIQQVVRGDSAAYFCASSPQLAGSYNEQFFGPGTRLTVL.

The chain links TRBV5-1 to TRBJ2-3; TRBD2 agrees at 9 bases. Germline CDR1 SGHRS, CDR2 YFSETQ. Trimming at V came to 0 bases and at J to 4 bases, leaving 6 bases not matched to a gene. The CDR3 runs to 16 residues. The CDR3 here is CASSLVSSGTADTQYF. DNA of the CDR3: TGCGCCAGCAGCTTGGTATCTAGCGGGACAGCAGATACGCAGTATTTT.

This clone was seen repeatedly, ten times or more. V usage is TRBV19 and J usage is TRBJ2-3; 8 positions match TRBD2. The J segment lost 3 bases and the V segment lost 6 bases, leaving 5 bases of the junction unmatched. The germline CDR1 and CDR2 sequences are LNHDA and SQIVND (reference sequence). This CDR3 is 14 amino acids long. CDR3 region: CASRGGLGTDTQYF. The CDR3 DNA sequence: TGTGCCAGTAGAGGGGGACTAGGAACAGATACGCAGTATTTT.

The chain recombines TRBV7-2 with TRBJ2-3, with D perhaps matching TRBD1 (7 bases). The CDR3 loop spans 16 amino acids. Trimming shortened V by 4 bases and J by 0 bases, and 14 bases separated the two germline ends. Germline V lookup: CDR1 SGHTA, CDR2 FQGNSA. For the CDR3, the DNA is TGTGCCAGCAGCTCCCAGGGGGGCCCTAGCACAGATACGCAGTATTTT. Protein product: CASSSQGGPSTDTQYF.

This clone was detected once. The rearrangement joins TRBV27 to TRBJ2-7, with a weak D call TRBD1 (5 bases). Trimming took 5 bases from V and 4 from J, leaving 24 bases between them. There are 17 residues in the CDR3. Germline assignment: CDR1 MNHEY and CDR2 SMNVEV (reference sequence). CDR3 DNA sequence: TGTGCCAGCAGTCCCCGGTCATCCTGGCAGGGAAGGTACGAGCAGTACTTC. This translates into CASSPRSSWQGRYEQYF.

This clone was counted only a few times. The chain carries TRBV18 and TRBJ2-2; 8 nucleotides agree with TRBD1. Trimming cost V 6 bases and J 2 bases; bases outside gene matches: 5. Germline values: CDR1 KGHSH, CDR2 LQKENI. The CDR3 extends over 15 amino acids. CDR3 sequence: CASSRDRLNTGELFF. DNA for the CDR3: TGTGCCAGCTCCCGGGACAGGTTAAACACCGGGGAGCTGTTTTTT.

The chain recombines TRBV7-3 with TRBJ2-5; possibly TRBD2 for D (5 bases). The tail of the sequence fits TRBJ2-7 better, so the J call may be wrong. CDR1 SGHTA and CDR2 FQGTGA come from the germline V gene. This CDR3 contains 13 residues. The chain's CDR3 is CASSLGLAGEQYF. The CDR3 bases are TGTGCCAGCAGCTTAGGGCTAGCTGGCGAGCAGTACTTC.

The chain joins TRBV27 to TRBJ2-7; D perhaps matches TRBD1 (5 bases). The CDR3 is 13 amino acids. The V end lost 4 bases, the J end lost 2 bases, and 9 bases lay between the germline ends. CDR1 is MNHEY, CDR2 SMNVEV, per germline (reference sequence). CDR3 protein: CASSSQGPYEQYF. The CDR3 DNA sequence: TGTGCCAGCAGTTCGCAGGGCCCCTACGAGCAGTACTTC.

The rearrangement joins TRBV7-7 to TRBJ2-2; no clear D. V was shortened by 4 bases and J by 7 bases, with 16 bases between the two germline ends. This CDR3 spans 15 amino acids. CDR1 SSHAT and CDR2 FNYEAQ come from the germline V gene (reference sequence). CDR3 coding DNA: TGTGCCAGCAGCTGGCGGTCTAGTCAAGACGGGGAGCTGTTTTTT. As protein: CASSWRSSQDGELFF.

V usage is TRBV30 and J usage is TRBJ2-2; TRBD1 or TRBD2 may be the D gene (5 bases each). Germline V gives CDR1 GTSNPN, CDR2 SVGIG (reference sequence). The CDR3 spans 13 residues. V lost 5 bases and J lost 1, with 8 bases in between. The CDR3 nucleotides read TGTGCCTGGGGGGACGGGAACACCGGGGAGCTGTTTTTT. Its translation: CAWGDGNTGELFF. Combining the CDR3 with reference TRBV30 and TRBJ2-2 gives the whole variable domain SQTIHQWPATLVQPVGSPLSLECTVEGTSNPNLYWYRQAAGRGLQLLFYSVGIGQISSEVPQNLSASRPQDRQFILSSKKLLLSDSGFYLCAWGDGNTGELFFGEGSRLTVL.

The V and J genes are TRBV28 and TRBJ2-4; TRBD1 matches 7 bases. The CDR3 is 11 residues long. J was trimmed by 8 bases and V by 8 bases; bases with no gene match: 3. The germline CDR1 and CDR2 sequences are MDHEN and SYDVKM. CDR3 DNA: TGTGCCAGCGGGGACAGCCACATTCAGTACTTC. It codes for CASGDSHIQYF.

This clone was detected only a few times. The chain couples TRBV5-1 to TRBJ2-7, with D possibly being TRBD2 (6 bases). Looked up from germline, CDR1 is SGHRS and CDR2 is YFSETQ. CDR3 length: 16 amino acids. Trimming took 1 base from V and 3 from J, leaving 17 bases between them. This CDR3 reads CASSLNWDSRYYEQYF. CDR3 sequence (DNA): TGCGCCAGCAGCTTGAATTGGGACTCTCGATACTACGAGCAGTACTTC.

The chain uses TRBV28 and TRBJ1-2; perhaps TRBD1 as D (5 bases). The V end was cut by 5 bases, the J end by 5 bases, with 15 bases between. This CDR3 comprises 14 residues. Germline V gives CDR1 MDHEN, CDR2 SYDVKM. This chain's CDR3 is CASSPPGGAYGYTF. The CDR3 bases are TGTGCCAGCAGTCCCCCGGGAGGGGCTTATGGCTACACCTTC.

This chain uses TRBV2 with TRBJ2-2; the match to TRBD2 covers 8 bases. Germline V gene data show CDR1 as SNHLY and CDR2 as FYNNEI. CDR3 length: 15 amino acids. V lost 6 bases, J lost 0 bases, and 3 bases stayed unmatched. CDR3 nucleotide sequence: TGTGCCAGCAGAGCGGGACTAGCGAACACCGGGGAGCTGTTTTTT. Translating it yields CASRAGLANTGELFF.

The chain recombines TRBV5-1 with TRBJ1-4; TRBD1 aligns across 9 bases. Germline assignment: CDR1 SGHRS and CDR2 YFSETQ. The CDR3 contains 16 residues. The V and J ends lost 6 bases and 7 bases, in that order; junction bases with no gene match: 13. CDR3 protein: CASTLTGGGFGEKLFF. The CDR3 nucleotides read TGCGCCAGCACCCTGACAGGGGGTGGCTTCGGTGAAAAACTGTTTTTT. The whole variable domain, remainder taken from reference TRBV5-1 and TRBJ1-4, is KAGVTQTPRYLIKTRGQQVTLSCSPISGHRSVSWYQQTPGQGLQFLFEYFSETQRNKGNFPGRFSGRQFSNSRSEMNVSTLELGDSALYLCASTLTGGGFGEKLFFGSGTQLSVL.

This chain uses TRBV7-3 with TRBJ1-3; D might be TRBD1 (6 bases). This CDR3 is built from 15 residues. The V gene's germline CDR1 is SGHTA and CDR2 FQGTGA. V lost 2 bases and J lost 1, with 9 bases in between. CDR3 residues: CASSLVGGSGNTIYF. CDR3 coding DNA: TGTGCCAGCAGCTTAGTAGGGGGTTCTGGAAACACCATATATTTT.

This clone came up many times. The genes are TRBV6-1 and TRBJ1-3, with D tentatively TRBD1 (6 bases). Trimming stripped 7 bases from V and 0 bases from J, with 16 bases between. CDR1 MNHNS and CDR2 SASEGT come from the germline V gene. CDR3 length: 16 residues. Here the CDR3 reads CASTQAGATSGNTIYF. CDR3 nucleotides: TGTGCCAGCACTCAAGCAGGGGCGACCTCTGGAAACACCATATATTTT.

The chain uses TRBV7-8 and TRBJ1-1; the D is unclear. CDR1 and CDR2 from the germline V gene are SGHVS and FQNEAQ. Trimming cost V 0 bases and J 5 bases, with 16 bases left between them. The CDR3 consists of 16 residues. The CDR3 DNA reads TGTGCCAGCAGCTTAGCGCCCGGTCCCGGAAGAACTGAAGCTTTCTTT. Translation: CASSLAPGPGRTEAFF.

The CDR3 coding sequence is TGTGCCAGTAGTGTTGGACTTGACGAAAAACTGTTTTTT. The encoded protein is CASSVGLDEKLFF. V usage is TRBV19 and J usage is TRBJ1-4; D ambiguous. The CDR3 runs to 13 residues. Germline values: CDR1 LNHDA, CDR2 SQIVND (reference sequence). The germline V and J ends were trimmed by 5 bases and 8 bases, with 12 bases remaining between them.

The rearrangement links TRBV28 to TRBJ2-7; D call uncertain. Looked up from germline, CDR1 is MDHEN and CDR2 is SYDVKM. V was trimmed by 5 bases and J by 2 bases, leaving 16 bases between them. This CDR3 is 15 amino acids long. This CDR3 reads CASSPWRRAPYEQYF. As DNA, the CDR3 is TGTGCCAGCAGTCCCTGGCGTCGGGCCCCCTACGAGCAGTACTTC.

The chain has TRBV2 and TRBJ2-1; tentative D call: TRBD2 (6 bases). Germline V CDR1 and CDR2: SNHLY, FYNNEI. V was shortened by 4 bases and J by 4 bases, with 14 bases between the two germline ends. This CDR3 is 15 amino acids long. CDR3 protein: CASSVVSGVYNEQFF. The CDR3 nucleotides are TGTGCCAGCAGTGTTGTTTCGGGGGTTTACAATGAGCAGTTCTTC.

The rearrangement joins TRBV27 to TRBJ1-5; no clear D. Germline CDR1 and CDR2: MNHEY and SMNVEV (reference sequence). This CDR3 comprises 16 residues. The ends were cut back, 5 bases at V and 6 bases at J, with 20 bases in the middle. The CDR3 spells CASSTLKGPLGQPQHF. Here the CDR3 DNA reads TGTGCCAGCAGTACCCTCAAGGGCCCCCTGGGTCAGCCCCAGCATTTT.

The chain carries TRBV2 and TRBJ2-2, with TRBD1 identical over 8 bases. V lost 5 bases, J lost 4 bases, and 0 bases stayed unmatched. This CDR3 is built from 13 residues. Germline V gene lookup returns CDR1 SNHLY and CDR2 FYNNEI. CDR3 bases: TGTGCCAGCAGTACAGGGGGCACCGGGGAGCTGTTTTTT. It codes for CASSTGGTGELFF.

The chain combines TRBV27 with TRBJ2-1, with TRBD1 matching 11 bases. CDR1 and CDR2 (germline): MNHEY, SMNVEV (reference sequence). The CDR3 is 19 residues long. V shed 7 bases and J 0 bases; nucleotides not matched to a gene: 14. The CDR3 protein is CASMTDRGRGDRSYNEQFF. The CDR3 DNA is TGTGCCAGCATGACGGACAGGGGGCGTGGGGACCGCTCCTACAATGAGCAGTTCTTC.

The chain uses TRBV28 and TRBJ2-3, with 10 bases identical to TRBD2. Trimming at V came to 2 bases and at J to 4 bases, leaving 3 bases not matched to a gene. The CDR3 runs to 15 residues. Per germline, CDR1 MDHEN and CDR2 SYDVKM. The chain's CDR3 is CASSLKAGGPDTQYF. CDR3 in DNA: TGTGCCAGCAGTTTAAAAGCGGGAGGGCCAGATACGCAGTATTTT.

This clone was recorded only once. Other DNA sequences of this sample code for an identical CDR3. V is TRBV6-5 and J is TRBJ1-1; weak D call: TRBD1 (5 bases). Germline values: CDR1 MNHEY, CDR2 SVGAGI. Trimming stripped 2 bases from V and 4 bases from J, with 5 bases between. The CDR3 sequence is 12 residues long. The CDR3 spells CASSYGGTEAFF. The CDR3, as DNA: TGTGCCAGCAGTTACGGGGGCACTGAAGCTTTCTTT.

This clone was picked up a small number of times. V is TRBV27 and J is TRBJ1-1; 7 bases agree with TRBD1. This CDR3 is built from 13 residues. With 8 bases clipped from V and 2 bases from J, the junction kept 5 bases outside the gene matches. CDR1 MNHEY and CDR2 SMNVEV come from the germline V gene (reference sequence). In DNA, the CDR3 is TGTGCCAGCCAGGGACAGCCTAACACTGAAGCTTTCTTT. Amino acid sequence: CASQGQPNTEAFF.